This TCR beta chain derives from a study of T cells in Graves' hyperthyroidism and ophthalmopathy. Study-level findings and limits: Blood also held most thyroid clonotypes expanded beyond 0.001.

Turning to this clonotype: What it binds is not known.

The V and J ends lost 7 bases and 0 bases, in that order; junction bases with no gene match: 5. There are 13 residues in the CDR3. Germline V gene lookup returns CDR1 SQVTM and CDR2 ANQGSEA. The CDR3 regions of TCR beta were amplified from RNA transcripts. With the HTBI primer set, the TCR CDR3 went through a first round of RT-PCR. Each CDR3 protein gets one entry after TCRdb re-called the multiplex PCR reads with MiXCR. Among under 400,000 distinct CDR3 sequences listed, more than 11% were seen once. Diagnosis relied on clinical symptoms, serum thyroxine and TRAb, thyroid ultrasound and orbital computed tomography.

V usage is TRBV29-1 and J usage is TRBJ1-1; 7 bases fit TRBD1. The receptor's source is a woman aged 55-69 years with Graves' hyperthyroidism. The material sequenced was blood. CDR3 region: CSAEGQMNTEAFF. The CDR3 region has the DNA TGCAGCGCAGAGGGACAGATGAACACTGAAGCTTTCTTT.